Listed here is a single T cell receptor beta chain. Its matching antigen is unknown. Prior autoimmune disease or systemic immunosuppression barred patients. Generated by immunoSEQ multiplex PCR, the TCRdb table keeps only in-frame clones and is missing some. The data hold 60,000 to 75,000 clones, with around 87% observed a single time. This sample is drawn from a study of OX40 agonist ivuxolimab in advanced cancers. For the study at large: Melanoma, hepatocellular carcinoma, head and neck or renal cell cancer occurred in dose-escalation patients. A mean age of 60 years, range about 20 to 79, was recorded, and approximately 80% were male.

Study observations and caveats: At 0.1 to 3.0 mg/kg and by week 6, CD4+ and CD8+ T cells in the blood had expanded clonally.

The sequenced sample was CD4+ or CD8+ T cells sorted from blood, obtained in a trial of the OX40 agonist ivuxolimab. The receptor comes from an adult with an advanced solid tumor such as melanoma, head and neck, liver or kidney cancer.

The CDR3 bases are TGTGCCAGTAGTAGGACGTACCAAGAGACCCAGTACTTC. Translating gives CASSRTYQETQYF. The chain combines TRBV19 with TRBJ2-5; D is unresolved. Looked up from germline, CDR1 is LNHDA and CDR2 is SQIVND (reference sequence). CDR3 length equals 13 residues. Trimming pared 4 bases from V and 0 bases from J, leaving 6 bases between.